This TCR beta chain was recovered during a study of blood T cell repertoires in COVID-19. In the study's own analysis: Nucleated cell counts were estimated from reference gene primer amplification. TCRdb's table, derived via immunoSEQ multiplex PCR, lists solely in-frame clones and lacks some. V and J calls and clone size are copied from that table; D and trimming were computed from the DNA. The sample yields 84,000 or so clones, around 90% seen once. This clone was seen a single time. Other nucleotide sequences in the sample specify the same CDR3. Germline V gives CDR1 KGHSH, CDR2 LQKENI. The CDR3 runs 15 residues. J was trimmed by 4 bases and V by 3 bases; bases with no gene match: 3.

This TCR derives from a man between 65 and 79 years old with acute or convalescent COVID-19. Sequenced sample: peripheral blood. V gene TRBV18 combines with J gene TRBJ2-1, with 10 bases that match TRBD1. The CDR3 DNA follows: TGTGCCAGCTCACCGGGACAGGGGATTTACAATGAGCAGTTCTTC. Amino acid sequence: CASSPGQGIYNEQFF. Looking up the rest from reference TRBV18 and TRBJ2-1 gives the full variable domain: NAGVMQNPRHLVRRRGQEARLRCSPMKGHSHVYWYRQLPEEGLKFMVYLQKENIIDESGMPKERFSAEFPKEGPSILRIQQVVRGDSAAYFCASSPGQGIYNEQFFGPGTRLTVL.